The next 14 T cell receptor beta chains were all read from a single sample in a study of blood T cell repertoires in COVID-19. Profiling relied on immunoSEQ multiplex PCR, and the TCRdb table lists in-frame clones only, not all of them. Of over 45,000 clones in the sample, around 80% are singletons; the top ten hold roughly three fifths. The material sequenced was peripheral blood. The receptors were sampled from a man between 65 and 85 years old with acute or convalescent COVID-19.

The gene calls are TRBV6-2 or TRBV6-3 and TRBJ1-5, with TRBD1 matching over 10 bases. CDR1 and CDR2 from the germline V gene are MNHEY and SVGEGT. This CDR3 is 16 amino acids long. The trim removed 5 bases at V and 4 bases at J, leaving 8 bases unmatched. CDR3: CASSKRTGGSNQPQHF. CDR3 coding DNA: TGTGCCAGCAGTAAACGGACAGGGGGTAGTAATCAGCCCCAGCATTTT.

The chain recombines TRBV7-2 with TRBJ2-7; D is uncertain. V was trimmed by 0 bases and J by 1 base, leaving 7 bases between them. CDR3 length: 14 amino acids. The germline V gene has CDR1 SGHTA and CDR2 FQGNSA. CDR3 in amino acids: CASSLAALSYEQYF. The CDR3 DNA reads TGTGCCAGCAGCTTAGCCGCGCTTTCCTACGAGCAGTACTTC. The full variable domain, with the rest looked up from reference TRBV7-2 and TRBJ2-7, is GAGVSQSPSNKVTEKGKDVELRCDPISGHTALYWYRQSLGQGLEFLIYFQGNSAPDKSGLPSDRFSAERTGGSVSTLTIQRTQQEDSAVYLCASSLAALSYEQYFGPGTRLTVT.

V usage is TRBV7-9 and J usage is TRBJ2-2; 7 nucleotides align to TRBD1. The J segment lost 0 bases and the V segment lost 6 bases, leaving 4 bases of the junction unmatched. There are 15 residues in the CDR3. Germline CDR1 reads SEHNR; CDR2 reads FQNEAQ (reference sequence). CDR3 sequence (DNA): TGTGCCAGCAGTAACGGACAGGCGAACACCGGGGAGCTGTTTTTT. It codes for CASSNGQANTGELFF.

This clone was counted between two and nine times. The CDR3 is CASSLGRIYEQYF. CDR3 DNA sequence: TGTGCCAGCAGCTTAGGGCGGATCTACGAGCAGTACTTC. The J gene is TRBJ2-7, the V gene TRBV13; D gene unclear. Germline CDR1 and CDR2: PRHDT and FYEKMQ (reference sequence). CDR3 length equals 13 residues. V lost 0 bases and J 3 bases, leaving 6 bases between the germline ends.

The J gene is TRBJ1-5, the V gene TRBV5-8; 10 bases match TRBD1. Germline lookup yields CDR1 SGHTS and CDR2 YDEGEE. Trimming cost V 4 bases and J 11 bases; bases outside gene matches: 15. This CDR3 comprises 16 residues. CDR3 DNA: TGTGCCAGCAGCCCCACCGGGACAGGGGCTTTCGACACCCAGCATTTT. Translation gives CASSPTGTGAFDTQHF.

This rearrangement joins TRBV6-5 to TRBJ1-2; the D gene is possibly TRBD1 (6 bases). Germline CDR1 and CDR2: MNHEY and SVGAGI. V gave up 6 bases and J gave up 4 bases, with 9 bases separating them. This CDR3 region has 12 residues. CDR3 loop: CASRGDIYGYTF. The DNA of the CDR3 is TGTGCCAGCAGGGGGGACATCTATGGCTACACCTTC.

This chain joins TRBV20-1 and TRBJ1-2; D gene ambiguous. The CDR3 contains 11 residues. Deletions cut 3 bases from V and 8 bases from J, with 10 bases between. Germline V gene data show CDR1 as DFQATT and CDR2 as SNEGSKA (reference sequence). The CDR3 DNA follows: TGCAGTGCTAGTCCCGGGGAAGGCTACACCTTC. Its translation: CSASPGEGYTF.

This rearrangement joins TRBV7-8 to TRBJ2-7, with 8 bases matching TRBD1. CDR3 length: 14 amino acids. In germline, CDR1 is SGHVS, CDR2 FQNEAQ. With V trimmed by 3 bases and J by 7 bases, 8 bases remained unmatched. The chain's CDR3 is CASSFSGQAGEQYF. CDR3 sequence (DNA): TGTGCCAGCAGCTTTTCGGGACAGGCGGGGGAGCAGTACTTC.

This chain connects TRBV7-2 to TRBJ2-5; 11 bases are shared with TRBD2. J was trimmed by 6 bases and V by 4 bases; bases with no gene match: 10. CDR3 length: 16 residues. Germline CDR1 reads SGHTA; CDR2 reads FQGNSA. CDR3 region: CASSSRASSGGQTQYF. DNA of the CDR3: TGTGCCAGCAGCTCTAGGGCCTCTAGCGGGGGGCAGACCCAGTACTTC.

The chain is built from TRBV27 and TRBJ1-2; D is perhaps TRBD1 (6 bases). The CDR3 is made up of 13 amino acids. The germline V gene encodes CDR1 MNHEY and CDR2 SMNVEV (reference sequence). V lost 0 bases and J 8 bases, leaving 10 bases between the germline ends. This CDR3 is CASSLSGQRGYTF. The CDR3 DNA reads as TGTGCCAGCAGTTTATCGGGACAAAGGGGCTACACCTTC.

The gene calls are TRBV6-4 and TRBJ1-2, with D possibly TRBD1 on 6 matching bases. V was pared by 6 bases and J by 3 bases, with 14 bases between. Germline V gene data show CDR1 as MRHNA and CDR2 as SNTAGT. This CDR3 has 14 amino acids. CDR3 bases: TGTGCCAGCAGCCCGGGACAACAGGACTATGGCTACACCTTC. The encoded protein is CASSPGQQDYGYTF.

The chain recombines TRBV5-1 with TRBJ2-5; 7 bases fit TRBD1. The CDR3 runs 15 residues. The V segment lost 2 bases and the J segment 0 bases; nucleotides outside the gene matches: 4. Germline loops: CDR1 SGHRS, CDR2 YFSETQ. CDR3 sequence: CASSFTRGYQETQYF. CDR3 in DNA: TGCGCCAGCAGCTTCACCAGGGGGTACCAAGAGACCCAGTACTTC.

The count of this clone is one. The CDR3 DNA reads as TGTGCCAGCAGGCCACAGGGATACTATGGCTACACCTTC. It codes for CASRPQGYYGYTF. The genes are TRBV12-3 or TRBV12-4 and TRBJ1-2; TRBD1 might be the D (6 bases). Trimming took off 6 bases at V and 3 bases at J, with 11 bases between the two ends. The CDR3 spans 13 residues.

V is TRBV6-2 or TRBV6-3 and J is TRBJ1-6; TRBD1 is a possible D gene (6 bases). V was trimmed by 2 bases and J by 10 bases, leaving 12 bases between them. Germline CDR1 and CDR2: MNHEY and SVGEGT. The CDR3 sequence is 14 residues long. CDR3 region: CASSYSRGFSPLHF. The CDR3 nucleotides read TGTGCCAGCAGTTACAGTAGGGGGTTCTCACCCCTCCACTTT.